These T cell receptor beta chains were read from a single sample in a study of early T cells in non-severe SARS-CoV-2 infection. TCRdb fed the 5' RACE reads into MiXCR, producing one record per CDR3 protein. The sample consists of some 49,000 distinct CDR3 sequences, roughly 8.2% of them appearing once. The specimen was whole blood. These TCRs come from an adult who was a healthcare worker with PCR-confirmed SARS-CoV-2 infection or an uninfected control (not recorded which). Each CDR3 is given with its conserved first and last residue. D genes are given only for firm matches. Clone sizes are given selectively: once, few, many, or a class where the clone is expanded.

v_call,clone_size,j_call,d_call,cdr3_aa,cdr3_nt
TRBV28,-,TRBJ2-7,-,CASSLRGAGLSYEQYF,TGTGCCAGCAGTTTAAGGGGGGCAGGGTTAAGCTACGAGCAGTACTTC
TRBV11-2,-,TRBJ2-5,TRBD1,CASSWTGEETQYF,TGTGCCAGCAGCTGGACAGGGGAAGAGACCCAGTACTTC
TRBV24-1,-,TRBJ2-2,-,CATSGGPRNTGELFF,TGTGCCACCAGCGGGGGACCAAGGAACACCGGGGAGCTGTTTTTT
TRBV5-8,few,TRBJ1-1,-,CASSSQGFTEAFF,TGTGCCAGCAGCTCTCAGGGGTTCACTGAAGCTTTCTTT
TRBV5-1,-,TRBJ2-2,-,CASSSVMGNTGELFF,TGCGCCAGCAGCTCGGTGATGGGGAACACCGGGGAGCTGTTTTTT
TRBV5-1,few,TRBJ2-1,TRBD2,CASSLPRTDLRERSSYNEQFF,TGCGCCAGCAGCTTGCCCCGAACCGATTTGCGGGAGCGGAGCTCCTACAATGAGCAGTTCTTC
TRBV12-3/TRBV12-4,-,TRBJ2-1,TRBD2,CASRGTGGYYNEQFF,TGTGCCAGCAGGGGGACGGGGGGTTATTACAATGAGCAGTTCTTC
TRBV20-1,-,TRBJ2-1,TRBD1,CSAEGGVGYNEQFF,TGCAGTGCGGAAGGGGGCGTCGGATACAATGAGCAGTTCTTC
TRBV20-1,few,TRBJ2-1,-,CSASTGSNEQFF,TGCAGTGCCTCGACAGGATCCAATGAGCAGTTCTTC
TRBV6-1,many,TRBJ1-1,-,CASSYDGMNTEAFF,TGTGCCAGCAGTTATGACGGGATGAACACTGAAGCTTTCTTT
TRBV15,few,TRBJ2-1,TRBD2,CATSREAGEQFF,TGTGCCACCAGCAGAGAAGCGGGAGAGCAGTTCTTC
TRBV20-1,many,TRBJ2-7,TRBD1,CSARGQGGYEQYF,TGCAGTGCTAGGGGACAGGGTGGCTACGAGCAGTACTTC
TRBV12-3/TRBV12-4,few,TRBJ1-1,-,CASRSRGDTEAFF,TGTGCCAGCAGAAGTAGGGGGGACACTGAAGCTTTCTTT
TRBV20-1,-,TRBJ1-4,TRBD1,CSALKTGDEKLFF,TGCAGTGCTCTCAAAACAGGGGATGAAAAACTGTTTTTT
TRBV11-2,many,TRBJ2-1,-,CASSFSGDDEQFF,TGTGCCAGCAGCTTCTCAGGGGACGATGAGCAGTTCTTC
TRBV9,-,TRBJ2-7,-,CASSPDNYEQYF,TGTGCCAGCAGCCCCGACAACTACGAGCAGTACTTC
TRBV3-1,-,TRBJ2-3,-,CASSQGLREERYF,TGTGCCAGCAGCCAAGGCCTCAGGGAAGAAAGGTATTTT